This T cell receptor beta chain was observed in a study of T cells in Graves' hyperthyroidism and ophthalmopathy. This clonotype was recorded many times. Stable Graves' hyperthyroidism denoted no ophthalmopathy progression over 18 months. RNA transcripts were the template for amplifying TCR beta CDR3 regions. With the HTBI primer set, the TCR CDR3 went through a first round of RT-PCR. TCRdb reprocessed the multiplex PCR reads with MiXCR, giving one entry per CDR3 protein. The repertoire holds roughly 380,000 distinct CDR3 sequences, with over 11% as singletons. CDR1 is GTSNPN and CDR2 is SVGIG in the germline V gene (reference sequence). Trimming left V 4 bases short and J 0 bases short, with 4 bases between. The CDR3 extends over 12 amino acids.

The sequencing sample was made of blood. This chain joins TRBV30 and TRBJ2-1; D is unclear. The source is a woman aged 55-70 years with Graves' hyperthyroidism. This chain's CDR3 is CAWMSSYNEQFF. The DNA of the CDR3 is TGTGCCTGGATGAGCTCCTACAATGAGCAGTTCTTC.